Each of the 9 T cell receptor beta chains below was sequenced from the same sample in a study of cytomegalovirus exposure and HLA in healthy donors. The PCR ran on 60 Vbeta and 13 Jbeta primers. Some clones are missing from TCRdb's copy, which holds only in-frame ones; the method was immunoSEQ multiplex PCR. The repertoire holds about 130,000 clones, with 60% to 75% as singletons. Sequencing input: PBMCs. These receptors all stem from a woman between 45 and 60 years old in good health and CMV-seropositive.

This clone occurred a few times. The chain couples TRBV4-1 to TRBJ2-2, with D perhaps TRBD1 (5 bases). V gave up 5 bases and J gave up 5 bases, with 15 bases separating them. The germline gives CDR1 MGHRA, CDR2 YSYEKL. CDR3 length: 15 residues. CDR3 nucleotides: TGCGCCAGCAGCTCAGGCCAGGGTAGTACCGGGGAGCTGTTTTTT. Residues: CASSSGQGSTGELFF.

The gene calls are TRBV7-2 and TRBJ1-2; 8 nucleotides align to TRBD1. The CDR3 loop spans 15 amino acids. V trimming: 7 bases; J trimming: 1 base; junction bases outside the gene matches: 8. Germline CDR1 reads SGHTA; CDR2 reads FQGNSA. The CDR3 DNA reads TGTGCCAGCACTCGAGACAGGGGACATAACTATGGCTACACCTTC. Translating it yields CASTRDRGHNYGYTF.

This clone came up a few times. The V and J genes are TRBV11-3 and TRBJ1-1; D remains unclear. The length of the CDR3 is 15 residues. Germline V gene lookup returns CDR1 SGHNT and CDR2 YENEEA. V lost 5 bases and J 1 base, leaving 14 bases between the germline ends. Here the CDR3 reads CASSLGRSPNTEAFF. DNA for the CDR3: TGTGCCAGCAGCCTCGGGAGGTCCCCGAACACTGAAGCTTTCTTT.

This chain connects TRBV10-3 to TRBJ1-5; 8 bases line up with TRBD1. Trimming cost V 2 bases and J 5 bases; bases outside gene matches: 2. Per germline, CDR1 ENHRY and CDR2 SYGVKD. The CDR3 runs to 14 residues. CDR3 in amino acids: CAISEGQGYQPQHF. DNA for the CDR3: TGTGCCATCAGTGAGGGACAGGGATATCAGCCCCAGCATTTT.

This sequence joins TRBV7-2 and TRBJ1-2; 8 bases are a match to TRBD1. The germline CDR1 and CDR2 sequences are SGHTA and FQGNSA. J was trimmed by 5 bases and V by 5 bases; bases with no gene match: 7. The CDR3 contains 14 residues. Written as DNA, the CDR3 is TGTGCCAGCAGCCCACGGACAGGGACTTATGGCTACACCTTC. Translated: CASSPRTGTYGYTF. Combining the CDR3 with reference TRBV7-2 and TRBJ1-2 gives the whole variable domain GAGVSQSPSNKVTEKGKDVELRCDPISGHTALYWYRQSLGQGLEFLIYFQGNSAPDKSGLPSDRFSAERTGGSVSTLTIQRTQQEDSAVYLCASSPRTGTYGYTFGSGTRLTVV.

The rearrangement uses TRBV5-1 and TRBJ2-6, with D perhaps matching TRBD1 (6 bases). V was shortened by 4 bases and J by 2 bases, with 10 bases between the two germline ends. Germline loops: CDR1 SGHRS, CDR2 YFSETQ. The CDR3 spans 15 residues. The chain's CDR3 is CASSATGPGANVLTF. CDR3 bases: TGCGCCAGCAGCGCCACAGGGCCTGGGGCCAACGTCCTGACTTTC.

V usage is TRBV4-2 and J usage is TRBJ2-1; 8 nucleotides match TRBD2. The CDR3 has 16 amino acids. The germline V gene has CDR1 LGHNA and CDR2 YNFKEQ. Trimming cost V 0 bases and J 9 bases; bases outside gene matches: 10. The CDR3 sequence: CASSQDVRGGLTEQFF. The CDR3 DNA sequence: TGTGCCAGCAGCCAAGATGTACGGGGGGGCCTCACTGAGCAGTTCTTC.

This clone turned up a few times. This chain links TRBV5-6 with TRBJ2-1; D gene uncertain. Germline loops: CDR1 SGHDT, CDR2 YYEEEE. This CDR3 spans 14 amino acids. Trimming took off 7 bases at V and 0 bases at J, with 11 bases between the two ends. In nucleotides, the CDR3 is TGTGCCAGCCGACAAATAAGCTCCTACAATGAGCAGTTCTTC. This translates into CASRQISSYNEQFF.

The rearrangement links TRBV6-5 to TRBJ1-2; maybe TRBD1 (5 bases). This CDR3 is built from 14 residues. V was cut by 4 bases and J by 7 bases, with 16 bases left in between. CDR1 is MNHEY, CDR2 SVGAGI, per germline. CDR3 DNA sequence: TGTGCCAGCAGTTCAGACAGTATTCAGCGTGGCTACACCTTC. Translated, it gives CASSSDSIQRGYTF.